Sequencing of this TCR beta chain was carried out in a study of blood T cell repertoires in COVID-19. Study-level information: Sites in the United States, Italy and Spain provided acute and convalescent COVID-19 samples. PBMCs, B-cell-depleted T cells, or T cells provided the cDNA or gDNA that made up the material.

The ends lost 6 bases at V and 5 bases at J; junction bases unmatched: 2. The CDR3 covers 13 residues. In the original workflow: By means of reference gene primer amplification, nucleated cell counts were estimated. Data came from immunoSEQ multiplex PCR; TCRdb stores just in-frame clones and leaves some out. For V, J and clone size, that table is used; D and trimming come from the DNA. The profile shows fewer than 250,000 clones, 70% to 85% of them singletons. The source of this sequence is a woman older than 75 with acute or convalescent COVID-19. The V gene is TRBV12-3 or TRBV12-4, the J gene TRBJ2-5; 11 bases map to TRBD2. The sequenced sample was peripheral blood. The DNA for the CDR3 is TGTGCCAGCAGGACTAGCGGGACGGAGACCCAGTACTTC. Translation: CASRTSGTETQYF.